This T cell receptor (beta chain) is drawn from a study of radiation and T cells in renal cell carcinoma. The trim removed 4 bases at V and 6 bases at J, leaving 4 bases unmatched. The length of the CDR3 is 13 residues. Germline V gene sequence: CDR1 MDHEN, CDR2 SYDVKM. The sample's time point: baseline pretreatment blood. Treatment: 15 Gy SBRT to primary tumor, nephrectomy 4 weeks later. Measured with immunoSEQ multiplex PCR; TCRdb has only the in-frame clones, and not every one. The profile shows approximately 140,000 clones, about 87% of them singletons. The sample in question was blood, obtained from a patient whose treatment included radiotherapy and nephrectomy. The chain carries TRBV28 and TRBJ1-2; 8 bases fit TRBD1. The origin of this receptor is a woman between 65 and 79 years old with renal cell carcinoma. Here the CDR3 DNA reads TGTGCCAGCAGTTCACAGGGGGAAGATGGCTACACCTTC. Translating gives CASSSQGEDGYTF.